The rows below give T cell receptor beta chains drawn from one sample of a study of T cell responses to AZD1222 COVID-19 vaccine. The assay was immunoSEQ multiplex PCR, and TCRdb's table has in-frame clones only and misses some. This sample has about 99,000 clones; 80% to 95% occur once, and the top ten carry 8% to 8.5%. Source: peripheral blood, taken 28 days after the second AZD1222 dose. These receptors all come from an adult who received the AZD1222 COVID-19 vaccine. Each CDR3 is given with its conserved first and last residue. D genes are given only for firm matches. Size values are once, few and many counts, or a class for expanded clones, and some rows have none.

length,J,D,size,V,DNA,CDR3
11,TRBJ1-4,.,.,TRBV3-1/TRBV3-2,TGTGCCAGCAGCCGGGGTGAAAAACTGTTTTTT,CASSRGEKLFF
15,TRBJ2-7,TRBD2,.,TRBV27,TGTGCCAGCACCCAAAGGGCTAGCGGGAACTACGAGCAGTACTTC,CASTQRASGNYEQYF
15,TRBJ2-3,TRBD2,.,TRBV29-1,TGCAGCGTTGAGTACCTAGCGGGAGGAGGAGATACGCAGTATTTT,CSVEYLAGGGDTQYF
16,TRBJ2-3,TRBD1,.,TRBV28,TGTGCCAGCAGTACCGCCGGGACAGGGGGCGCGTATACGCAGTATTTT,CASSTAGTGGAYTQYF
20,TRBJ2-1,TRBD2,.,TRBV9,TGTGCCAGCAGCGCGGAACCGGGACTAGCGGGGCCTCTATCCTACAATGAGCAGTTCTTC,CASSAEPGLAGPLSYNEQFF
14,TRBJ1-5,.,.,TRBV28,TGTGCCAGCAGTTGGGGAGATAGCAATCAGCCCCAGCATTTT,CASSWGDSNQPQHF
13,TRBJ2-1,.,.,TRBV9,TGTGCCAGCAGCGGAGGGGACGGCAATGAGCAGTTCTTC,CASSGGDGNEQFF
15,TRBJ2-1,TRBD2,.,TRBV4-2,TGTGCCAGCAGCCAAGAGGGACTAGATCGCGGTGAGCAGTTCTTC,CASSQEGLDRGEQFF
15,TRBJ2-7,TRBD1,.,TRBV7-8,TGTGCCAGCAGCCGCCAGCGGGCAGGGGGCGGTGAGCAGTACTTC,CASSRQRAGGGEQYF
15,TRBJ2-1,.,.,TRBV3-1/TRBV3-2,TGTGCCAGCACCCCGGGAGCGTTGACGAACAATGAGCAGTTCTTC,CASTPGALTNNEQFF
17,TRBJ1-4,.,.,TRBV28,TGTGCCAGCAGTGGGTCCATTAGCGGCCCTAAGGGAGAAAAACTGTTTTTT,CASSGSISGPKGEKLFF
15,TRBJ1-4,.,.,TRBV9,TGTGCCAGCAGCGTAGGTCAGCCGCCGGGGGAAAAACTGTTTTTT,CASSVGQPPGEKLFF
15,TRBJ1-1,.,.,TRBV11-2,TGTGCCAGCAGCTTAGAGAGAACAGGGTACACTGAAGCTTTCTTT,CASSLERTGYTEAFF
12,TRBJ2-7,.,.,TRBV7-2,TGTGCCAGCAGCTTAAGCGTCCACGAGCAGTACTTC,CASSLSVHEQYF
15,TRBJ2-4,.,.,TRBV5-1,TGCGCCAGCAGCTCGTACAGGGGAGGGGGAAACATTCAGTACTTC,CASSSYRGGGNIQYF
16,TRBJ2-2,.,.,TRBV13,TGTGCCAGCAGCTTATACCGGGTGTCGGGCACCGGGGAGCTGTTTTTT,CASSLYRVSGTGELFF
17,TRBJ2-1,TRBD2,.,TRBV9,TGTGCCAGCAGCGTTTCCGGGACTAGCGGGAGCTACAATGAGCAGTTCTTC,CASSVSGTSGSYNEQFF
15,TRBJ2-1,TRBD2,once,TRBV7-9,TGTGCCAGCAGCTCCCAGCGGGAGAAGCACAATGAGCAGTTCTTC,CASSSQREKHNEQFF
17,TRBJ1-2,TRBD1,.,TRBV2,TGTGCCAGCAGGGGGGTAGGGCCTCACAGGGGACCCTATGGCTACACCTTC,CASRGVGPHRGPYGYTF
15,TRBJ2-2,TRBD2,.,TRBV3-1/TRBV3-2,TGTGCCAGCAGCCCGGGACTAGTCGGTACCGGGGAGCTGTTTTTT,CASSPGLVGTGELFF
15,TRBJ2-7,.,few,TRBV28,TGTGCCAGCAGTTCAGACAGGCTGAGCTCCTACGAGCAGTACTTC,CASSSDRLSSYEQYF
15,TRBJ1-5,.,few,TRBV11-2,TGTGCCAGCAGCTTAGGACAGACTAGCAATCAGCCCCAGCATTTT,CASSLGQTSNQPQHF
16,TRBJ1-6,.,.,TRBV5-1,TGCGCCAGCAGCTTGGAGTGGGGTTTTGCCAATTCACCCCTCCACTTT,CASSLEWGFANSPLHF
16,TRBJ1-1,.,few,TRBV14,TGTGCCAGCAGCCAAGATCCCTTCGGGAGGAACACTGAAGCTTTCTTT,CASSQDPFGRNTEAFF
14,TRBJ2-1,.,.,TRBV11-2,TGTGCCAGCAGCTTAAGACAGGGGAGGGTTGAGCAGTTCTTC,CASSLRQGRVEQFF
16,TRBJ2-7,TRBD2,.,TRBV5-1,TGCGCCAGCAGCTGGGGCCCGGAGCGGGATAACTACGAGCAGTACTTC,CASSWGPERDNYEQYF
12,TRBJ1-1,.,.,TRBV28,TGTGCCAGCAGTTCCTTAGGGGGTCGCGCTTTCTTT,CASSSLGGRAFF
14,TRBJ2-4,.,.,TRBV19,TGTGCCAGTAGCCCTCGGGAATTCCTAAACATTCAGTACTTC,CASSPREFLNIQYF
15,TRBJ1-1,TRBD1,.,TRBV4-1,TGCGCCAGCAGCCAGAGGACAGGGGGAGACACTGAAGCTTTCTTT,CASSQRTGGDTEAFF
13,TRBJ1-1,.,.,TRBV14,TGTGCCAGCCGATTGGACGGTACTACTGAAGCTTTCTTT,CASRLDGTTEAFF
14,TRBJ2-1,.,.,TRBV7-2,TGTGCCAGCAGCTTAGCGGTTGCCTGGAATGAGCAGTTCTTC,CASSLAVAWNEQFF
19,TRBJ2-3,TRBD2,.,TRBV9,TGTGCCAGCAGCGTAGCTACCGGGGGGCTAGCGGGGTACACAGATACGCAGTATTTT,CASSVATGGLAGYTDTQYF
16,TRBJ1-5,TRBD1,.,TRBV23-1,TGCGCCAGCAGTCAATCGAGGGACAGTAGCAATCAGCCCCAGCATTTT,CASSQSRDSSNQPQHF